This T cell receptor (beta chain) was profiled in a study of vaccination and CD4 T cells after COVID-19. Study findings and constraints: Vaccine-specific clones in convalescent patients were spike mono-reactive in 304 of 307 cases.

With 6 bases removed from V and 0 bases from J, the gap between germline ends came to 23 bases. Looked up from germline, CDR1 is KGHSH and CDR2 is LQKENI. This CDR3 is 18 amino acids long. Details on this clonotype: No antigen is known for it.

Cultured CD4+ T-cell DNA underwent Oncomine TCR Beta short-read sequencing. The template was genomic DNA from cultured CD4+ T cells. MiXCR, applied by TCRdb to the PCR reads, yields one record per CDR3 protein. The table includes more than 10,000 distinct CDR3 sequences, 36% detected once. As for treatment: roughly ten-day PBMC culture with coronavirus spike peptide pools or control peptides (ViraFEST assay). In this cohort, PCR tests turned positive between March and December 2020, predating US Alpha, Beta and Delta variants. Approximately 1.8 million PBMCs per well were cultured with roughly 10 IU/ml IL-2 and about 10 ug/ml peptide pools.

The chain carries TRBV18 and TRBJ1-2, with unresolved D. Sequenced input: cultured CD4+ T cells from blood. The receptor's source is a human donor with COVID-19. The CDR3 protein is CASSPSTALSTPNYGYTF. CDR3 bases: TGTGCCAGCTCGCCCAGTACAGCCCTATCAACTCCTAACTATGGCTACACCTTC.